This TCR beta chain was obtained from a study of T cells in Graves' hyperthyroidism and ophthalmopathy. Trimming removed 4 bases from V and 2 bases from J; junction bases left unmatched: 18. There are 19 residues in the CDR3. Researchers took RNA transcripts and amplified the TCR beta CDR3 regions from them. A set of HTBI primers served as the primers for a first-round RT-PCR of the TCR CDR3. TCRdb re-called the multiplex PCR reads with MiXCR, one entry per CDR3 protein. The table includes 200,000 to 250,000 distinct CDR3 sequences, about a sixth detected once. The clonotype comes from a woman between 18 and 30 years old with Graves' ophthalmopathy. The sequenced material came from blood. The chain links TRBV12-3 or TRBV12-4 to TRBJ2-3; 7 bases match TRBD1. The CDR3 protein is CASSSRSDRARGSTDTQYF. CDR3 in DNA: TGTGCCAGCAGTTCCCGCTCAGATAGGGCCAGGGGGTCCACAGATACGCAGTATTTT.